The rows below give T cell receptor beta chains drawn from one sample of a study of T cell responses to AZD1222 COVID-19 vaccine. Only in-frame clones appear in the TCRdb table, and some are missing; sequencing was by immunoSEQ multiplex PCR. Here the sample spans about 200,000 clones, about 93% being singletons. The specimen was peripheral blood, collected 28 days after the second AZD1222 dose. These receptors originate from an adult who received the AZD1222 COVID-19 vaccine. Both conserved end residues are part of each CDR3. D genes are given only for firm matches. The listing skips clone size in some rows; elsewhere it reads once, few, many or a size class.

clone size	V gene	D gene	J gene	CDR3 DNA	CDR3 protein
-	TRBV2	TRBD1	TRBJ1-2	TGTGCCAGCAGTGCCCGACAGGGGGGGTTCTATGGCTACACCTTC	CASSARQGGFYGYTF
few	TRBV3-1/TRBV3-2	-	TRBJ2-3	TGTGCCAGCAGCCAAAGGACAGATACGCAGTATTTT	CASSQRTDTQYF
-	TRBV2	-	TRBJ1-1	TGTGCCAGCAACCTCCTCAAGAACACTGAAGCTTTCTTT	CASNLLKNTEAFF
-	TRBV5-4	-	TRBJ2-4	TGTGCCAGCAGCTTGCCAGGTGAGGAAGCCAAAAACATTCAGTACTTC	CASSLPGEEAKNIQYF
once	TRBV14	TRBD1	TRBJ1-6	TGTGCCAGCAGCCGGAGACGGGACAGGGTTGACTCACCCCTCCACTTT	CASSRRRDRVDSPLHF
-	TRBV6-5	-	TRBJ1-1	TGTGCCAGCAGTTACTCGAGCCCGTTTGAAGCTTTCTTT	CASSYSSPFEAFF
-	TRBV5-1	-	TRBJ1-6	TGCGCCAGCAGCTTTACGCCAGACTATAATTCACCCCTCCACTTT	CASSFTPDYNSPLHF
-	TRBV7-6	TRBD1	TRBJ2-7	TGTGCCAGCAGCTTGGCCGGGACAGTCGCCTACGAGCAGTACTTC	CASSLAGTVAYEQYF
-	TRBV7-2	-	TRBJ1-3	TGTGCCAGCAGCCCATCCCTCTCTGGAAACACCATATATTTT	CASSPSLSGNTIYF
-	TRBV5-1	-	TRBJ2-7	TGCGCCAGCAGCGTACGACAGAGCTACACGGGGGAGCAGTACTTC	CASSVRQSYTGEQYF
-	TRBV10-2	TRBD1	TRBJ2-1	TGCGCCAGCAACCCGGGACAGGGGAGCAATGAGCAGTTCTTC	CASNPGQGSNEQFF
-	TRBV5-1	TRBD2	TRBJ2-1	TGCGCCAGCAGCCCGGGGGACGGAAGACTAGCGAGGGGATCCTACAATGAGCAGTTCTTC	CASSPGDGRLARGSYNEQFF
-	TRBV7-9	-	TRBJ1-2	TGTGCCAGCAGCCGACAAGATTCAAGCTACACCTTC	CASSRQDSSYTF
-	TRBV2	-	TRBJ2-1	TGTGCCAGCACTTGGGGTGAGCAGTTCTTC	CASTWGEQFF
-	TRBV3-1/TRBV3-2	TRBD1	TRBJ1-2	TGTGCCAGCAGACAACAGGGGGCGCTTCCCTATGGCTACACCTTC	CASRQQGALPYGYTF
once	TRBV7-2	-	TRBJ1-1	TGTGCCAGCAGCCCATCCCCGGGGAGAGTCACTGAAGCTTTCTTT	CASSPSPGRVTEAFF
-	TRBV4-3	-	TRBJ1-5	TGCGCCAGCAGCCAACTTACAGGGAACAATCAGCCCCAGCATTTT	CASSQLTGNNQPQHF
-	TRBV5-1	-	TRBJ2-6	TGCGCCAGCACCGGATCTGGGGCCAACGTCCTGACTTTC	CASTGSGANVLTF
-	TRBV28	TRBD1	TRBJ1-1	TGTGCCAGCAGTTCCGGACAGGGAGCCCCTACTGAAGCTTTCTTT	CASSSGQGAPTEAFF
-	TRBV12-3/TRBV12-4	TRBD1	TRBJ1-1	TGTGCCACAAACAGGGGTGTGGGGGCTGAAGCTTTCTTT	CATNRGVGAEAFF
-	TRBV6-4	-	TRBJ1-5	TGTGCCAGCAGTGTATCCGCCTGGGGTCAGCCCCAGCATTTT	CASSVSAWGQPQHF
-	TRBV6-5	-	TRBJ1-3	TGTGCCAGCAGTTACTTGGGGAGGGACTCTGGAAACACCATATATTTT	CASSYLGRDSGNTIYF
-	TRBV4-3	-	TRBJ1-5	TGCGCCAGCAGCCAAGATCTCCGGGGGCCCCAGCATTTT	CASSQDLRGPQHF
-	TRBV12-3/TRBV12-4	-	TRBJ2-7	TGTGCCAGCGGACCAGTAGGGAGGGAGCAGTACTTC	CASGPVGREQYF
-	TRBV7-9	TRBD1	TRBJ1-5	TGTGCCAGCAGCTATCAGGACAGGGGTCAGCCCCAGCATTTT	CASSYQDRGQPQHF
-	TRBV2	-	TRBJ1-5	TGTGCCAGCAGTGAGCGCGGGGTTCCAGGGCCCCAGCATTTT	CASSERGVPGPQHF